The T cell receptor beta chain described here comes from a study of type 1 regulatory T cells. Comments on this clonotype: Antigen: not known.

TCRdb re-called the reads with MiXCR, one entry per CDR3 protein. The table records tens of thousands of distinct CDR3 sequences, around 62% of them present only once. The sample consisted of cultured non-Tr1 T cells, either the whole culture or a sorted T cell fraction (not recorded which). The receptor was derived from a human donor in good health.

The CDR3 DNA reads as TGCAGTGCTAGAGCAATGGGAAACATTCAGTACTTC. This codes for CSARAMGNIQYF. This chain links TRBV20-1 with TRBJ2-4; D is unresolved. The CDR3 runs to 12 residues. V was clipped by 1 base and J by 6 bases, with 7 bases between them. CDR1 DFQATT and CDR2 SNEGSKA come from the germline V gene (reference sequence).